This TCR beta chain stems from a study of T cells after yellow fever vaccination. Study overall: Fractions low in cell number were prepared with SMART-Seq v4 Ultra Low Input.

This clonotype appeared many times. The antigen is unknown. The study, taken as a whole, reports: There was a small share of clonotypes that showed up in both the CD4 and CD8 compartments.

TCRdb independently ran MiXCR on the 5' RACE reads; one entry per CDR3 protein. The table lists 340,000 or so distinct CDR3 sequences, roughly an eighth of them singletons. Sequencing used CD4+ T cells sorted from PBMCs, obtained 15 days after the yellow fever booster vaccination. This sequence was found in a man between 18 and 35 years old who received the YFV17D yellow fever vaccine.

CDR3 in amino acids: CASSVTGATNEKLFF. CDR3 coding DNA: TGTGCCAGCAGTGTAACAGGGGCAACTAATGAAAAACTGTTTTTT. The gene calls are TRBV9 and TRBJ1-4, with 7 positions matching TRBD1. After removal of 5 bases from V and 0 bases from J, the junction contained 4 bases not matched to a gene. The CDR3 extends over 15 amino acids. The germline V gene encodes CDR1 SGDLS and CDR2 YYNGEE.